The 26 T cell receptor beta chains presented below share a single source sample, sequenced in a study of blood T cells in healthy people across ages. A sample-barcoded 5' primer and a J-beta primer mix were used in a second PCR of about 6 to 12 cycles. TCRdb itself ran the 5' RACE reads through MiXCR, one entry per CDR3 protein. Among approximately 780,000 distinct CDR3 sequences, 25% to 30% were seen once, and the ten largest hold around 3%. This same sample was also taken into another study, of T cells of mothers and their children.

The sequencing sample was made of blood. The receptors originated from a boy aged 10-17 years in good health.

V usage is TRBV7-3 and J usage is TRBJ1-2; D is uncertain. Germline CDR1 reads SGHTA; CDR2 reads FQGTGA. The CDR3 totals 15 residues. V lost 5 bases to trimming and J lost 6 bases, with 19 bases between them. CDR3 sequence: CASSPTGGRYDGYTF. The CDR3 region has the DNA TGTGCCAGCAGCCCTACTGGAGGGCGCTATGATGGCTACACCTTC.

The genes are TRBV2 and TRBJ2-5; no firm D call. The germline gives CDR1 SNHLY, CDR2 FYNNEI. The V and J ends lost 9 bases and 2 bases respectively, with 13 bases between them. The CDR3 has 13 amino acids. CDR3 DNA sequence: TGTGCCAGTTTACAGCTGGAACAAGAGACCCAGTACTTC. Its protein product is CASLQLEQETQYF.

The V and J genes are TRBV4-2 and TRBJ2-4, with 8 positions matching TRBD2. CDR1 is LGHNA and CDR2 is YNFKEQ in the germline V gene. The CDR3 contains 17 residues. Unmatched junction bases numbered 10, after V lost 6 bases and J lost 0 bases. The CDR3 bases are TGTGCCAGCAGTCAGGATTTTAGCGGGGCAGCCAAAAACATTCAGTACTTC. Protein: CASSQDFSGAAKNIQYF.

This clonotype was detected a few times. Here the CDR3 reads CASSLDEPPLHF. The CDR3 bases are TGTGCCAGCAGTTTAGATGAGCCACCCCTCCACTTT. This chain joins TRBV12-3 or TRBV12-4 and TRBJ1-6; no reliable D call. V shed 1 base and J shed 11 bases, with 6 bases lying between them. The CDR3 sequence is 12 residues long.

The V and J genes are TRBV7-9 and TRBJ2-5; 8 bases are a match to TRBD2. The J call is doubtful: the DNA matches TRBJ2-7 better. This CDR3 region has 15 residues. CDR1 and CDR2 from the germline V gene are SEHNR and FQNEAQ (reference sequence). Here the CDR3 DNA reads TGTGCCAGCAGCTTAGTGCTAGCGGGTCTCTACGAGCAGTACTTC. Translation gives CASSLVLAGLYEQYF.

The sample holds a few counts of this clonotype. This chain joins TRBV7-2 and TRBJ2-3, with D perhaps matching TRBD1 (6 bases). In germline, CDR1 is SGHTA, CDR2 FQGNSA. The V and J ends lost 5 bases and 3 bases respectively, with 15 bases between them. This CDR3 spans 15 amino acids. CDR3 bases: TGTGCCAGCAGCGACCACAGGGTGGGAACAGATACGCAGTATTTT. It translates to CASSDHRVGTDTQYF.

This clonotype was seen more than once but under ten times. The J gene is TRBJ2-1, the V gene TRBV4-1; a weak D match, TRBD2 (7 bases). The CDR3 length is 16 residues. V dropped 1 base and J dropped 3 bases, with 13 bases sitting between them. CDR1 is MGHRA and CDR2 is YSYEKL in the germline V gene. CDR3 region: CASSQGEGVLYNEQFF. The CDR3 DNA sequence: TGCGCCAGCAGCCAAGGGGAGGGGGTTCTCTACAATGAGCAGTTCTTC.

This clonotype was counted a few times. The chain is built from TRBV20-1 and TRBJ1-1, with 7 bases aligning to TRBD1. The V and J ends lost 1 base and 2 bases, in that order; junction bases with no gene match: 4. Germline V gene lookup returns CDR1 DFQATT and CDR2 SNEGSKA (reference sequence). CDR3 length equals 14 residues. The CDR3 protein is CSARGDRVNTEAFF. CDR3 in DNA: TGCAGTGCTAGAGGGGACAGAGTAAACACTGAAGCTTTCTTT.

The chain carries TRBV20-1 and TRBJ2-5; 7 bases fit TRBD2. Germline CDR1 reads DFQATT; CDR2 reads SNEGSKA (reference sequence). The J segment lost 2 bases and the V segment lost 5 bases, leaving 11 bases of the junction unmatched. This CDR3 region has 15 residues. The CDR3 region has the DNA TGCAGTGCTGAGCGGGACCCCCGAGGTCAAGAGACCCAGTACTTC. Translating it yields CSAERDPRGQETQYF.

This clonotype has a handful of counts. CDR3 protein: CASRGQSSSYEQYF. Written as DNA, the CDR3 is TGTGCCAGCAGAGGACAGTCCTCCTCCTACGAGCAGTACTTC. The J gene is TRBJ2-7, the V gene TRBV27; weak D call: TRBD1 (6 bases). Per germline, CDR1 MNHEY and CDR2 SMNVEV (reference sequence). Between the trimmed V and J ends, which lost 6 bases and 0 bases, there was a span of 12 bases. CDR3 length: 14 amino acids.

The CDR3 reads CSATTLGEIRQFF. For the CDR3, the DNA is TGCAGTGCTACAACTTTGGGCGAGATTAGGCAGTTCTTC. The chain combines TRBV20-1 with TRBJ2-1; no reliable D call. Between the trimmed V and J ends, which lost 4 bases and 12 bases, there was a span of 19 bases. The CDR3 spans 13 residues. Germline CDR1 and CDR2: DFQATT and SNEGSKA (reference sequence).

The chain employs TRBV29-1 and TRBJ2-7, with 8 bases matching TRBD1. The CDR3 is 11 residues long. The germline gives CDR1 SQVTM, CDR2 ANQGSEA. The trim removed 7 bases at V and 7 bases at J, leaving 6 bases unmatched. The CDR3 loop reads CSALDRGEQYF. CDR3 in DNA: TGCAGCGCTCTTGACAGGGGTGAGCAGTACTTC.

The gene calls are TRBV5-1 and TRBJ2-5, with D perhaps TRBD1 (6 bases). V gave up 9 bases and J gave up 4 bases, with 19 bases separating them. From germline, CDR1 is SGHRS and CDR2 YFSETQ. The CDR3 length is 14 residues. Here the CDR3 reads CATSQGSRVETQYF. The DNA of the CDR3 is TGCGCCACGTCACAGGGATCGAGGGTAGAGACCCAGTACTTC.

The chain links TRBV5-1 to TRBJ2-3; 7 bases match TRBD2. The CDR3 is made up of 15 amino acids. V gave up 4 bases and J gave up 6 bases; unmatched junction bases: 11. The V gene's germline CDR1 is SGHRS and CDR2 YFSETQ. The CDR3: CASSGGGAFGDTQYF. CDR3 bases: TGCGCCAGCAGCGGCGGGGGAGCCTTCGGGGATACGCAGTATTTT. The full variable domain, its missing parts supplied by reference TRBV5-1 and TRBJ2-3, is KAGVTQTPRYLIKTRGQQVTLSCSPISGHRSVSWYQQTPGQGLQFLFEYFSETQRNKGNFPGRFSGRQFSNSRSEMNVSTLELGDSALYLCASSGGGAFGDTQYFGPGTRLTVL.

V usage is TRBV30 and J usage is TRBJ1-2; TRBD1 aligns across 9 bases. Trimming took 3 bases from V and 8 from J; bases not matched to a gene: 7. The CDR3 runs to 13 residues. Germline CDR1 is GTSNPN and CDR2 is SVGIG (reference sequence). The CDR3: CAWSRTGGSGYTF. As DNA, the CDR3 is TGTGCCTGGAGCCGTACAGGGGGCTCGGGCTACACCTTC.

The chain carries TRBV28 and TRBJ1-6; D remains ambiguous. CDR1 and CDR2 from the germline V gene are MDHEN and SYDVKM. This CDR3 has 12 amino acids. Trimming removed 7 bases from V and 9 bases from J, with 10 bases in between. The CDR3 DNA sequence: TGTGCCAGCACCTCGGGTGGTTCACCCCTCCACTTT. Protein: CASTSGGSPLHF.

The V call is TRBV7-2, the J call TRBJ1-2; no clear D. The CDR3 covers 14 residues. Trimming stripped 1 base from V and 3 bases from J, with 9 bases between. From germline, CDR1 is SGHTA and CDR2 FQGNSA. The CDR3 coding sequence is TGTGCCAGCAGCTTAGTCCAGACTGACTATGGCTACACCTTC. Protein: CASSLVQTDYGYTF.

For this clonotype: Its ends do not fully match the called genes, so a read error is possible. This chain links TRBV11-1 with TRBJ2-4; perhaps TRBD1 as D (6 bases). CDR3 length: 14 residues. Germline V gene lookup returns CDR1 SGHAT and CDR2 FQDESV (reference sequence). The CDR3 nucleotides are TGTGCCAGCAGCTGGGACCGGGGACAAAACGTTCAGTACTTC. Amino acids: CASSWDRGQNVQYF.

This clonotype was counted only a few times. The genes are TRBV4-2 and TRBJ2-1; TRBD2 aligns across 8 bases. The CDR3 is made up of 16 amino acids. The V and J ends lost 0 bases and 5 bases, in that order; junction bases with no gene match: 6. Looked up from germline, CDR1 is LGHNA and CDR2 is YNFKEQ. CDR3 in amino acids: CASSQDGTRENNEQFF. CDR3 nucleotide sequence: TGTGCCAGCAGCCAAGATGGGACTAGAGAAAACAATGAGCAGTTCTTC.

The chain carries TRBV2 and TRBJ1-2, with D possibly being TRBD1 (6 bases). Germline lookup yields CDR1 SNHLY and CDR2 FYNNEI. The CDR3 is made up of 15 amino acids. V was cut by 4 bases and J by 3 bases, with 15 bases left in between. The CDR3 here is CASSAEGVVDYGYTF. CDR3 DNA sequence: TGTGCCAGCAGTGCCGAGGGGGTGGTTGACTATGGCTACACCTTC.

This clonotype was observed a few times. V gene TRBV3-1 combines with J gene TRBJ2-5; possibly TRBD2 for D (6 bases). The V end was cut by 0 bases, the J end by 2 bases, with 10 bases between. Germline V gives CDR1 LGHDT, CDR2 YNNKEL (reference sequence). The CDR3 runs to 15 residues. CDR3 nucleotide sequence: TGTGCCAGCAGCCAAGACCAGGGACTGCAAGAGACCCAGTACTTC. Protein product: CASSQDQGLQETQYF.

The chain couples TRBV2 to TRBJ2-1, with 7 nucleotides matching TRBD2. Germline lookup yields CDR1 SNHLY and CDR2 FYNNEI. The length of the CDR3 is 15 residues. The V gene end was trimmed by 6 bases and the J gene end by 4 bases; junction bases not matched to a gene: 9. The CDR3 spells CASRYGLAAYNEQFF. The CDR3 DNA reads TGTGCCAGCAGATATGGGCTAGCGGCTTACAATGAGCAGTTCTTC. Supplemented by reference TRBV2 and TRBJ2-1, the full variable domain reads EPEVTQTPSHQVTQMGQEVILRCVPISNHLYFYWYRQILGQKVEFLVSFYNNEISEKSEIFDDQFSVERPDGSNFTLKIRSTKLEDSAMYFCASRYGLAAYNEQFFGPGTRLTVL.

The CDR3 spells CASSERRDGETQYF. CDR3 in DNA: TGTGCCAGCAGTGAGAGGAGAGATGGGGAGACCCAGTACTTC. The chain carries TRBV2 and TRBJ2-5; D is uncertain. The CDR3 loop spans 14 amino acids. CDR1 is SNHLY and CDR2 is FYNNEI in the germline V gene. The V gene lost 3 bases and the J gene lost 5 bases, with 13 bases spanning the gap.

This clonotype has more than one count but fewer than ten. This chain connects TRBV20-1 to TRBJ1-2; no definite D call. The V end was cut by 0 bases, the J end by 4 bases, with 27 bases between. CDR1 DFQATT and CDR2 SNEGSKA come from the germline V gene (reference sequence). There are 19 residues in the CDR3. The CDR3 loop reads CSARDVGEMVLLAGYGYTF. The CDR3 DNA reads as TGCAGTGCTAGAGATGTCGGGGAAATGGTCCTCCTGGCGGGCTATGGCTACACCTTC.

The V gene is TRBV7-2, the J gene TRBJ2-5; D may match TRBD1 or TRBD2 (6 bases each). The CDR3 spans 15 residues. V was clipped by 5 bases and J by 5 bases, with 18 bases between them. CDR1 SGHTA and CDR2 FQGNSA come from the germline V gene. In DNA form, the CDR3 reads TGTGCCAGCAGCACCCACCCAGGGGCGGGGGAGACCCAGTACTTC. As protein: CASSTHPGAGETQYF.

This clonotype has just a few counts. V is TRBV30 and J is TRBJ2-5, with 7 bases lining up with TRBD2. The DNA end is a closer match to TRBJ2-1, so the J assignment may be wrong. The CDR3 runs 13 residues. The germline V gene has CDR1 GTSNPN and CDR2 SVGIG (reference sequence). CDR3 in DNA: TGTGCCTTACAGCGGGGAGCCTACAATGAGCAGTTCTTC. Translating gives CALQRGAYNEQFF.